The source of this TCR beta chain is a study of blood T cell repertoires in COVID-19. Study at large: Sites across the United States, Italy and Spain contributed samples from acute and convalescent COVID-19.

Per the original methods: For nucleated cells, counts were estimated from reference gene primer amplification. Assay used: immunoSEQ multiplex PCR; TCRdb lists only in-frame clones, some missing. The V and J calls and the clone size are those of that table, but D and trimming were determined from the DNA. The repertoire has 200,000 to 250,000 clones, under 90% of them found once; the top ten carry about 3.8%. The germline CDR1 and CDR2 sequences are SGHDT and YYEEEE. The CDR3 contains 14 residues. V was clipped by 4 bases and J by 4 bases; unmatched bases: 7. Sequenced material: peripheral blood. The rearrangement joins TRBV5-6 to TRBJ2-5, with 7 bases lining up with TRBD1. The origin of this receptor is a woman aged 80 or older with acute or convalescent COVID-19. DNA of the CDR3: TGTGCCAGCAGCCGGGACAGTGGGCGAGAGACCCAGTACTTC. Its translation: CASSRDSGRETQYF. Supplemented by reference TRBV5-6 and TRBJ2-5, the full variable domain reads DAGVTQSPTHLIKTRGQQVTLRCSPKSGHDTVSWYQQALGQGPQFIFQYYEEEERQRGNFPDRFSGHQFPNYSSELNVNALLLGDSALYLCASSRDSGRETQYFGPGTRLLVL.